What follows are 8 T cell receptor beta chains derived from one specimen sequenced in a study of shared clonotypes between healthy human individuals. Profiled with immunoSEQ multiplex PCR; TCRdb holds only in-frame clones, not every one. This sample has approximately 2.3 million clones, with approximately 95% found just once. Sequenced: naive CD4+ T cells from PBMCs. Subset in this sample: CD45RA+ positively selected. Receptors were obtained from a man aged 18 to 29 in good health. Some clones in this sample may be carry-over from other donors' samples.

The CDR3 DNA reads TGTGCCAGCAGCCTTGATGCGGGAGTGGGCTACAATGAGCAGTTCTTC. Its protein is CASSLDAGVGYNEQFF. The chain employs TRBV5-4 and TRBJ2-1; the match to TRBD2 covers 7 bases. Germline V gene sequence: CDR1 SGHNT, CDR2 YYREEE (reference sequence). CDR3 length: 16 amino acids. The V and J ends lost 4 bases and 3 bases, in that order; junction bases with no gene match: 10.

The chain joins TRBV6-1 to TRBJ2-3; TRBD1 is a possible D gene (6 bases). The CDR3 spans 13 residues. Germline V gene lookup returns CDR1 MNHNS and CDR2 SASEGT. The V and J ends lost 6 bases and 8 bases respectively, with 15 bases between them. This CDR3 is CASSNEQGTTQYF. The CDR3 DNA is TGTGCCAGCAGCAATGAACAGGGAACTACGCAGTATTTT.

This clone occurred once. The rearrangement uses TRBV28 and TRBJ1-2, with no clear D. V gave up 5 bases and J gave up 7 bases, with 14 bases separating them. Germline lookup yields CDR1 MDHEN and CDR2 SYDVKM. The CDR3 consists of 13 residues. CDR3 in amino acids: CASSQDLRFGYTF. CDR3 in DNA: TGTGCCAGCAGTCAGGATCTTAGGTTTGGCTACACCTTC.

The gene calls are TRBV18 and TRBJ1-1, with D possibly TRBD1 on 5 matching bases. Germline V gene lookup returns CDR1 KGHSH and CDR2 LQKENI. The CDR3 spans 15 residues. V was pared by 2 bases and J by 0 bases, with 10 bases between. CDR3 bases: TGTGCCAGCTCACCAGGGCCAGGGCTGAACACTGAAGCTTTCTTT. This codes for CASSPGPGLNTEAFF.

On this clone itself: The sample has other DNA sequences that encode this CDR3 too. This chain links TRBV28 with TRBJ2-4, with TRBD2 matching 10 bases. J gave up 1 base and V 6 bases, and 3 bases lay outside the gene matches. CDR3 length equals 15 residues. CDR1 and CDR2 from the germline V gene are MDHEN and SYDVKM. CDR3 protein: CASSPSGSAKNIQYF. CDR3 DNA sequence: TGTGCCAGCAGCCCTAGCGGGAGCGCCAAAAACATTCAGTACTTC.

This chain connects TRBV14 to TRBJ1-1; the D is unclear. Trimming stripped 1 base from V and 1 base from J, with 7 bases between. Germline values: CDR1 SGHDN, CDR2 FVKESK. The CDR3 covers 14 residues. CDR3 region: CASSQGRENTEAFF. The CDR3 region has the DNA TGTGCCAGCAGCCAAGGCCGGGAGAACACTGAAGCTTTCTTT.

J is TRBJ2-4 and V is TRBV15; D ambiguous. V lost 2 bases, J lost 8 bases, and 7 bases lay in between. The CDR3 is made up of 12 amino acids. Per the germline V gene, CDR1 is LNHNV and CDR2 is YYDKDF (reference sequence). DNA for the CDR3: TGTGCCACCAGCAGACGTGGGGACATTCAGTACTTC. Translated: CATSRRGDIQYF.

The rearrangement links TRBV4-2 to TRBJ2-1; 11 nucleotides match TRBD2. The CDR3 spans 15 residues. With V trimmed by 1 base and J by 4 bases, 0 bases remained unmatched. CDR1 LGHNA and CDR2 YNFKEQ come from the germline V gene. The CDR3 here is CASSQGTSGYNEQFF. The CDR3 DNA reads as TGTGCCAGCAGCCAAGGGACTAGCGGGTACAATGAGCAGTTCTTC.